A single sample gave rise to the 5 T cell receptor beta chains below, sequenced in a study of blood T cell repertoires in COVID-19. TCRdb's table, derived via immunoSEQ multiplex PCR, lists solely in-frame clones and lacks some. The repertoire holds 200,000 to 250,000 clones, with approximately 82% as singletons. The sequencing input was PBMCs or T cells enriched from blood (not recorded which). Receptor source: a man between 35 and 55 years old who had recovered from COVID-19.

A few counts support this clone. This chain joins TRBV19 and TRBJ1-1; 7 bases agree with TRBD1. CDR3 length equals 16 residues. Germline trimming cut 5 bases from V and 2 bases from J; bases unmatched to any gene: 11. Germline CDR1 and CDR2: LNHDA and SQIVND (reference sequence). The DNA for the CDR3 is TGTGCCAGTAGTGTTCCGGGACAGCGAGCTAACACTGAAGCTTTCTTT. Translating it yields CASSVPGQRANTEAFF.

This clone came up once. The V call is TRBV9, the J call TRBJ1-4; 7 bases fit TRBD1. CDR3 size: 15 residues. The J segment lost 7 bases and the V segment lost 0 bases, leaving 6 bases of the junction unmatched. CDR1 is SGDLS, CDR2 YYNGEE, per germline. Here the CDR3 DNA reads TGTGCCAGCAGCGTAGAGGGGGCGCGGGGTGAAAAACTGTTTTTT. Protein: CASSVEGARGEKLFF.

V gene TRBV11-2 combines with J gene TRBJ2-5; D unresolved. This CDR3 has 14 amino acids. Germline-derived CDR1 and CDR2 are SGHAT and FQNNGV. V lost 0 bases and J lost 2, with 7 bases in between. CDR3 region: CASSLEHSQETQYF. Written as DNA, the CDR3 is TGTGCCAGCAGCTTAGAGCACAGTCAAGAGACCCAGTACTTC.

This clone was detected only once. The rearrangement uses TRBV18 and TRBJ2-1; 14 bases match TRBD2. The germline gives CDR1 KGHSH, CDR2 LQKENI. The CDR3 runs 18 residues. After removal of 0 bases from V and 4 bases from J, the junction contained 5 bases not matched to a gene. CDR3 sequence (DNA): TGTGCCAGCTCACCACCGAGACTAGCGGGGGGGGCTTACAATGAGCAGTTCTTC. It yields the protein CASSPPRLAGGAYNEQFF.

The J gene is TRBJ1-1, the V gene TRBV10-3, with a tentative D call TRBD1 (6 bases). V was clipped by 0 bases and J by 9 bases, with 20 bases between them. The CDR3 covers 16 residues. Germline CDR1 is ENHRY and CDR2 is SYGVKD. CDR3 coding DNA: TGTGCCATCAGTGAGTCGGGGGCAGGCTTTTATTCTAAAGCTTTCTTT. It codes for CAISESGAGFYSKAFF.